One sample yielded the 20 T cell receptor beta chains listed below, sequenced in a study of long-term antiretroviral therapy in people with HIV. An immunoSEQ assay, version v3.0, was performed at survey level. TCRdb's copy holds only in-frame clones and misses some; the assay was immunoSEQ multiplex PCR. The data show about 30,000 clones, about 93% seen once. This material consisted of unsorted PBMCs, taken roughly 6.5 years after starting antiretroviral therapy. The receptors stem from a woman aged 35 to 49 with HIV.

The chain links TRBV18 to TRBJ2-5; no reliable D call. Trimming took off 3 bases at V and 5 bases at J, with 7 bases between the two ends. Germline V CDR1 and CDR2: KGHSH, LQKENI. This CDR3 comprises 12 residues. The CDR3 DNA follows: TGTGCCAGCTCACCGGGAAGGGAGACCCAGTACTTC. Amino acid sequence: CASSPGRETQYF.

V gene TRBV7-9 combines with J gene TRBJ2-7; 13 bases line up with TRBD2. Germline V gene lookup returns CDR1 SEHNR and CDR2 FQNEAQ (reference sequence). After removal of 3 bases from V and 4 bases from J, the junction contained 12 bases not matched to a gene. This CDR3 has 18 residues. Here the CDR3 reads CASSFDFPTSGGKYEQYF. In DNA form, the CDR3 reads TGTGCCAGCAGCTTCGACTTCCCGACTAGCGGGGGGAAGTACGAGCAGTACTTC.

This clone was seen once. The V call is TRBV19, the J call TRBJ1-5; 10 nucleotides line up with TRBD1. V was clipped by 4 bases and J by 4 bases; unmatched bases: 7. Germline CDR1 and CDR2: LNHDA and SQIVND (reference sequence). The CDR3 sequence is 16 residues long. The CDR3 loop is CASSKTGGSGNQPQHF. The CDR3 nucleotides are TGTGCCAGTAGTAAGACAGGGGGCTCGGGGAATCAGCCCCAGCATTTT.

In DNA form, the CDR3 reads TGCAGCGTTGAAGCGGCCACTCTGGGCATTCAGTACTTC. Residues: CSVEAATLGIQYF. The chain recombines TRBV29-1 with TRBJ2-4; D is unclear. There are 13 residues in the CDR3. From germline, CDR1 is SQVTM and CDR2 ANQGSEA. Deletions cut 1 base from V and 9 bases from J, with 13 bases between.

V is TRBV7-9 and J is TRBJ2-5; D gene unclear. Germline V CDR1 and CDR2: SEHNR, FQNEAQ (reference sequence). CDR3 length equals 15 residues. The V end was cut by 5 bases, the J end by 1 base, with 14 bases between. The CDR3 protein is CASSPRYPSQETQYF. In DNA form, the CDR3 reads TGTGCCAGCAGCCCCCGGTATCCTAGCCAAGAGACCCAGTACTTC.

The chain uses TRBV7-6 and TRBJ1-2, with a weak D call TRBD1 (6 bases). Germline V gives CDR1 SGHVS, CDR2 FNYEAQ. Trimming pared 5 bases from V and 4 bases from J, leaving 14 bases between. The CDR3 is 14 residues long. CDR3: CASSPPGGAYGYTF. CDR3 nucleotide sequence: TGTGCCAGCAGCCCGCCGGGGGGGGCCTATGGCTACACCTTC.

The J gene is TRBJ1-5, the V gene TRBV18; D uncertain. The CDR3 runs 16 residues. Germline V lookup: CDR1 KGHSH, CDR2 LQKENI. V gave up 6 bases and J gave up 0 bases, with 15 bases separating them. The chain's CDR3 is CASSGPKGNSNQPQHF. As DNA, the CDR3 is TGTGCCAGCTCGGGCCCCAAAGGGAATAGCAATCAGCCCCAGCATTTT.

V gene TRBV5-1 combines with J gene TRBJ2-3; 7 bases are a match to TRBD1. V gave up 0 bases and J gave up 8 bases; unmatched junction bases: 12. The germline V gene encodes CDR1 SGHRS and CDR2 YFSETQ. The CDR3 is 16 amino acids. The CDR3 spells CASSLGTGFGKGTQYF. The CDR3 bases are TGCGCCAGCAGCTTGGGGACAGGCTTTGGGAAGGGTACGCAGTATTTT.

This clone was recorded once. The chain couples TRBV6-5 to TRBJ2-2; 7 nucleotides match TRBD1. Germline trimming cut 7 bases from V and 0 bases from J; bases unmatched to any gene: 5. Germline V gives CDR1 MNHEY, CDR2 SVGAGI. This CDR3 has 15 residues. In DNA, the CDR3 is TGTGCCAGCAACGGGCAGGGGGCGAACACCGGGGAGCTGTTTTTT. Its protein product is CASNGQGANTGELFF.

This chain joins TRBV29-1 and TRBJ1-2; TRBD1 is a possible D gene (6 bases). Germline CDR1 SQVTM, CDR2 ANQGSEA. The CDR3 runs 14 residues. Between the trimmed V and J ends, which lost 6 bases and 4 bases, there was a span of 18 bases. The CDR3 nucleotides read TGCAGCGTGAGGCCCATACAGGGTGGCTATGGCTACACCTTC. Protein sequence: CSVRPIQGGYGYTF. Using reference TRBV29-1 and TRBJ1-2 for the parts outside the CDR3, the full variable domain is SAVISQKPSRDICQRGTSLTIQCQVDSQVTMMFWYRQQPGQSLTLIATANQGSEATYESGFVIDKFPISRPNLTFSTLTVSNMSPEDSSIYLCSVRPIQGGYGYTFGSGTRLTVV.

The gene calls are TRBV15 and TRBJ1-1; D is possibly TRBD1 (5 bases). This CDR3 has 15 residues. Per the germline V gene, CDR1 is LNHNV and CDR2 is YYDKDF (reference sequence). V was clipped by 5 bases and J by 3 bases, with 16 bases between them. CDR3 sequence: CATSRPAQGHTEAFF. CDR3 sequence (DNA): TGTGCCACCAGCCGTCCGGCGCAGGGACACACTGAAGCTTTCTTT. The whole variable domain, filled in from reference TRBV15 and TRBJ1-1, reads DAMVIQNPRYQVTQFGKPVTLSCSQTLNHNVMYWYQQKSSQAPKLLFHYYDKDFNNEADTPDNFQSRRPNTSFCFLDIRSPGLGDTAMYLCATSRPAQGHTEAFFGQGTRLTVV.

CDR3 nucleotide sequence: TGCGCCAGCAGCGATATAGGGACAGGGTTATCCTACAATGAGCAGTTCTTC. Translation: CASSDIGTGLSYNEQFF. V gene TRBV10-2 combines with J gene TRBJ2-1; 9 bases are a match to TRBD1. Germline trimming cut 6 bases from V and 1 base from J; bases unmatched to any gene: 10. Germline V gene sequence: CDR1 WSHSY, CDR2 SAAADI. This CDR3 is built from 17 residues.

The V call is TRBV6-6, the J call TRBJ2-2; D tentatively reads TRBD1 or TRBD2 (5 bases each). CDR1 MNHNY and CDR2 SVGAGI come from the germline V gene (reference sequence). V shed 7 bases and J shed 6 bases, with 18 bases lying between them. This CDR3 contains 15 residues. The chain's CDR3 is CASIFTGRDPGELFF. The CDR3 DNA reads TGTGCCAGCATTTTCACCGGCAGGGACCCCGGGGAGCTGTTTTTT.

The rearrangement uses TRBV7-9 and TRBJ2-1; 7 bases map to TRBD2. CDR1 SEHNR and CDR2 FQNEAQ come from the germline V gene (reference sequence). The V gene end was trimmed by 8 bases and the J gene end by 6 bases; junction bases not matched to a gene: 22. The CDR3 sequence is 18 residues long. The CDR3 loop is CASLKRVVGLPGGNEQFF. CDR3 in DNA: TGTGCCAGCCTAAAGCGAGTTGTGGGACTCCCGGGGGGCAATGAGCAGTTCTTC.

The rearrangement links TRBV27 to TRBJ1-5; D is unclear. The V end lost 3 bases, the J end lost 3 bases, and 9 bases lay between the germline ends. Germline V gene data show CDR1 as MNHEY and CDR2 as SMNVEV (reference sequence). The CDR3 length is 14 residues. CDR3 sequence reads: CASSFVLSNQPQHF. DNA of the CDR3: TGTGCCAGCAGTTTTGTACTTTCCAATCAGCCCCAGCATTTT.

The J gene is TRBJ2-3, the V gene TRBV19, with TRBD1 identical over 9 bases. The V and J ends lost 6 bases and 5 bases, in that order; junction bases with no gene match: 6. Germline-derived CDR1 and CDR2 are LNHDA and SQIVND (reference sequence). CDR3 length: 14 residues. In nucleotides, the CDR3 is TGTGCCAGTAGGAAACAGGGGGCAGGAGATACGCAGTATTTT. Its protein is CASRKQGAGDTQYF.

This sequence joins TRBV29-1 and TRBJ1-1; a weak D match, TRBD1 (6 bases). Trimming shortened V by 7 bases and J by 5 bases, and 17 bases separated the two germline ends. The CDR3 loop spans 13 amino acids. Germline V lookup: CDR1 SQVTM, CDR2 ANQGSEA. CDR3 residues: CSGGGRGETEAFF. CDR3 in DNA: TGCAGCGGTGGGGGGCGCGGGGAGACTGAAGCTTTCTTT.

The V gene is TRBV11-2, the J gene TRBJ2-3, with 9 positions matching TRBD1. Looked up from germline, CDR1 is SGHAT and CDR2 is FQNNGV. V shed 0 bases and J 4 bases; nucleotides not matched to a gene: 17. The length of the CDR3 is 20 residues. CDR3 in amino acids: CASSLEGSSGTGIDADTQYF. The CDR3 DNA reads TGTGCCAGCAGCTTAGAAGGGTCTTCCGGGACAGGGATTGATGCAGATACGCAGTATTTT. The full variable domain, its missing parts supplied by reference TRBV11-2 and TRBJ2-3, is EAGVAQSPRYKIIEKRQSVAFWCNPISGHATLYWYQQILGQGPKLLIQFQNNGVVDDSQLPKDRFSAERLKGVDSTLKIQPAKLEDSAVYLCASSLEGSSGTGIDADTQYFGPGTRLTVL.

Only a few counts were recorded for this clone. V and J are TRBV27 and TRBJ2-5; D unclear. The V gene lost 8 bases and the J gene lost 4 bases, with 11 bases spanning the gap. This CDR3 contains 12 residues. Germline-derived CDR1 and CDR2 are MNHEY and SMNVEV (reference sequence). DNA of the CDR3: TGTGCCAGCGGGCATAAATCAGAGACCCAGTACTTC. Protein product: CASGHKSETQYF.

CDR3 amino acids: CASSWSGDTDTQYF. The CDR3 coding sequence is TGTGCCAGTTCGTGGAGCGGGGACACAGATACGCAGTATTTT. The chain has TRBV19 and TRBJ2-3; 7 nucleotides align to TRBD2. Germline-derived CDR1 and CDR2 are LNHDA and SQIVND (reference sequence). V dropped 8 bases and J dropped 2; count of bases not matched to a gene: 7. The CDR3 is 14 amino acids.